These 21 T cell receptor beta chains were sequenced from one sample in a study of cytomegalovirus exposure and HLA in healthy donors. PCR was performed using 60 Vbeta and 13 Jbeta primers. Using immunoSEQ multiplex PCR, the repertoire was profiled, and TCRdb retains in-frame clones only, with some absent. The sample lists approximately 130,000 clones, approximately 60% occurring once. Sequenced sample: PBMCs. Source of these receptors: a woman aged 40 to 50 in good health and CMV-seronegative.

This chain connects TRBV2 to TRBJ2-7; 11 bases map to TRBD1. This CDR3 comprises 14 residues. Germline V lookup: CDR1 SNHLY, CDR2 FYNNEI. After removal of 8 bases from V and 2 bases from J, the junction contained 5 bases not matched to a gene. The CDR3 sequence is CASGRDRGTYEQYF. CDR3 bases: TGTGCCAGCGGTAGGGACAGGGGGACCTACGAGCAGTACTTC.

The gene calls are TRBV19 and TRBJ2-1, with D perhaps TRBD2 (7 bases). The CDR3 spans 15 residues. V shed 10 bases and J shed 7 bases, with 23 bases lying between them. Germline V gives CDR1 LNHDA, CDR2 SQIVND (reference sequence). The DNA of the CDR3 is TGTGCCACCTCTGGAGGGGGGACTATAGGTAATGAGCAGTTCTTC. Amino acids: CATSGGGTIGNEQFF.

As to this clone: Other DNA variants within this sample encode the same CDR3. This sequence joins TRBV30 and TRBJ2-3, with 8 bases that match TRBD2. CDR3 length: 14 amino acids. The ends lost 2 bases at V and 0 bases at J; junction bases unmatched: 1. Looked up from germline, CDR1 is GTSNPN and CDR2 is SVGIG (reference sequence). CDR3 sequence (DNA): TGTGCCTGGAGTCCGGGAGGGAGCACAGATACGCAGTATTTT. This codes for CAWSPGGSTDTQYF.

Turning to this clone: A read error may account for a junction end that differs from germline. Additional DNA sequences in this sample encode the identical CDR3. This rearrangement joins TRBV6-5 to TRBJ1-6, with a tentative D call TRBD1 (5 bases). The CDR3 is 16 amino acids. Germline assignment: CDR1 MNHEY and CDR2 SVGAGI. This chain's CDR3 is CASSSTGSLINSPLHF. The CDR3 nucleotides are TGTGCCAGCAGTTCTACAGGCTCCTTAATAAATTCCCCCCTCCACTTT.

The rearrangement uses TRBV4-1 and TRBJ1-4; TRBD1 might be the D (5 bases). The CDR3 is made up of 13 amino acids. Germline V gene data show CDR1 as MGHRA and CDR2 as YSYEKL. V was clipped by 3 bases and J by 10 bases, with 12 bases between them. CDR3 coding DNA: TGCGCCAGCAGCCACAGGGTCGATGGAAAACTGTTTTTT. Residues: CASSHRVDGKLFF.

The DNA for the CDR3 is TGTGCCAGCAGCTTAGCCGGGACAGGGCAAAATAGCAATCAGCCCCAGCATTTT. Amino acid sequence: CASSLAGTGQNSNQPQHF. This chain uses TRBV11-1 with TRBJ1-5, with 9 bases lining up with TRBD1. The CDR3 length is 18 residues. V lost 0 bases to trimming and J lost 0 bases; unmatched junction nucleotides: 6. CDR1 is SGHAT and CDR2 is FQDESV in the germline V gene (reference sequence).

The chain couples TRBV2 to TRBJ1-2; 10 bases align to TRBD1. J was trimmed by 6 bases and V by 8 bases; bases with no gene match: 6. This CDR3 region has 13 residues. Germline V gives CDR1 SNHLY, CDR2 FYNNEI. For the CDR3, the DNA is TGTGCCAGCCGGGACAGGGGAGTAGATGGCTACACCTTC. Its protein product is CASRDRGVDGYTF.

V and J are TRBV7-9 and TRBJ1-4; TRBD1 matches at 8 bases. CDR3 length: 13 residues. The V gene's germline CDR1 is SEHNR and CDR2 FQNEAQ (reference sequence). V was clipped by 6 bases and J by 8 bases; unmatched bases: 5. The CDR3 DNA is TGTGCCAGCAGACAGGGGGGGATGGAAAAACTGTTTTTT. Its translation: CASRQGGMEKLFF.

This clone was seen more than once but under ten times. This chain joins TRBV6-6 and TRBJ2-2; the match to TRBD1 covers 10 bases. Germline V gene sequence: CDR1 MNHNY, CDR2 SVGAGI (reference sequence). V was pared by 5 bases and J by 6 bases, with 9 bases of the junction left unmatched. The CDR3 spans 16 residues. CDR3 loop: CASSSSGTGDPGELFF. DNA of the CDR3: TGTGCCAGCAGTAGTTCCGGGACAGGGGACCCCGGGGAGCTGTTTTTT.

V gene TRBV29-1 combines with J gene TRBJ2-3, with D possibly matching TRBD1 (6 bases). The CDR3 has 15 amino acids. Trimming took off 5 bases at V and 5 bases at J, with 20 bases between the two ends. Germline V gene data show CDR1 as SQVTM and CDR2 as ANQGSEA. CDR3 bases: TGCAGCGTTCTTCCAAAAAACAGGGCCCGAGATACGCAGTATTTT. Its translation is CSVLPKNRARDTQYF.

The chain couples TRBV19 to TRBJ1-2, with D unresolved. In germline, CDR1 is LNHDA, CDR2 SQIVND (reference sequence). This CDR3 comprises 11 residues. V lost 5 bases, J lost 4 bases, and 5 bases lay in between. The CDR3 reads CASSPLYGYTF. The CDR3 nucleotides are TGTGCCAGTAGTCCTCTCTATGGCTACACCTTC.

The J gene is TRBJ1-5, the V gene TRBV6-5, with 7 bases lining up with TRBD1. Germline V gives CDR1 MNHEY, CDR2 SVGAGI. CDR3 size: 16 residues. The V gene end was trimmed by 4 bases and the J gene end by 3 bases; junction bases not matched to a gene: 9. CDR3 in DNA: TGTGCCAGCAGTTCGACAGGGTCGGAGGCCAATCAGCCCCAGCATTTT. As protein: CASSSTGSEANQPQHF.

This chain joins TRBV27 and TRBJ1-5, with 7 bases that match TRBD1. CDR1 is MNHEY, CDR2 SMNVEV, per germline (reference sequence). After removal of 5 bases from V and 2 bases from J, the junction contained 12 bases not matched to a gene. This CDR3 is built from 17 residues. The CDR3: CASSRQGAGTGNQPQHF. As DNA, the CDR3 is TGTGCCAGCAGTAGACAGGGAGCGGGCACCGGCAATCAGCCCCAGCATTTT.

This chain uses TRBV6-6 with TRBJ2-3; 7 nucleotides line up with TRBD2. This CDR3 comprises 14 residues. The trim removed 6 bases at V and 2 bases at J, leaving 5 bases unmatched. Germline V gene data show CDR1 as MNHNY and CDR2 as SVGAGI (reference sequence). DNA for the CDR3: TGTGCCAGCAGACTAGCGCAGCTCACAGATACGCAGTATTTT. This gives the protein CASRLAQLTDTQYF.

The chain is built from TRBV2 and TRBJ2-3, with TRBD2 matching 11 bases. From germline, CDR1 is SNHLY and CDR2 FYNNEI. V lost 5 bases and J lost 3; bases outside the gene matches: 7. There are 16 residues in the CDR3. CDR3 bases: TGTGCCAGCAGTCGCTTAGCGGGGGGGGCTACAGATACGCAGTATTTT. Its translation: CASSRLAGGATDTQYF.

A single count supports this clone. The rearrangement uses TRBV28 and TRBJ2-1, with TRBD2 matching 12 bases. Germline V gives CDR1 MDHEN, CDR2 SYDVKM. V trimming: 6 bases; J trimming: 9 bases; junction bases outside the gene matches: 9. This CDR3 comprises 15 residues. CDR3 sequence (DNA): TGTGCCAGCAGCACGACTAGCGGGGGAGGCGGTGAGCAGTTCTTC. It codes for CASSTTSGGGGEQFF.

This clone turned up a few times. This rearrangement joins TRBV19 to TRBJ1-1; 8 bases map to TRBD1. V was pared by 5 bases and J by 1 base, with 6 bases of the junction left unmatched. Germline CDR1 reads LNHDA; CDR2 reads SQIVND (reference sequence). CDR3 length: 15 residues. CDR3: CASSLDGTGNTEAFF. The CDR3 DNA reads TGTGCCAGTAGTTTGGACGGGACAGGGAACACTGAAGCTTTCTTT.

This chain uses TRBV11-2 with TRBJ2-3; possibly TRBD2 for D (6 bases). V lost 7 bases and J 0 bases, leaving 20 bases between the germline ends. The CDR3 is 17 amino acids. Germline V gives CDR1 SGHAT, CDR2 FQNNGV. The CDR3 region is CASTGGEDGTSTDTQYF. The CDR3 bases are TGTGCCAGCACGGGCGGGGAGGACGGAACTAGCACAGATACGCAGTATTTT.

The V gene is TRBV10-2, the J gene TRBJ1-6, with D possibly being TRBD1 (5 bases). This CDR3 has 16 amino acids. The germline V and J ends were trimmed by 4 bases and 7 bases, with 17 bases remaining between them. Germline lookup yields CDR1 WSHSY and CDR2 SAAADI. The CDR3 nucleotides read TGCGCCAGCAGTGTAGGGGATCCGATTTCAAATTCACCCCTCCACTTT. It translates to CASSVGDPISNSPLHF.

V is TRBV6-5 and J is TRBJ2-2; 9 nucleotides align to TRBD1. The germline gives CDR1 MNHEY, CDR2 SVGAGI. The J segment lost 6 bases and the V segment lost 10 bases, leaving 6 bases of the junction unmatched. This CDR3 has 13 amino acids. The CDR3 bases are TGTGCCACCGGGGGACAGGGAGCCGGGGAGCTGTTTTTT. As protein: CATGGQGAGELFF.

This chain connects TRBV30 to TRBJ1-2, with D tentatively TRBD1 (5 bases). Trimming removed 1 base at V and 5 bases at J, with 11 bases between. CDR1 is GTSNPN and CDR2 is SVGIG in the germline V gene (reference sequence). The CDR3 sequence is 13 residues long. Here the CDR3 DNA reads TGTGCCTGGAGTGCAAGCAGGGTTTATGGCTACACCTTC. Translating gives CAWSASRVYGYTF.